The 31 T cell receptor beta chains presented below share a single source sample, sequenced in a study of human T cells and chemical hapten exposure. Regarding time point: patch test 3, about 24 weeks after DPC sensitization. Described treatment: therapeutic diphenylcyclopropenone sensitization with weekly scalp DPC. TCRdb re-derived calls from the RACE reads in MiXCR, one entry per CDR3 protein. The sample consists of 82,000 or so distinct CDR3 sequences, about an eighth of them appearing once. Sequenced material: whole blood, taken in connection with sensitization to the hapten diphenylcyclopropenone (DPC). The receptors originated from a woman between 45 and 60 years old with alopecia areata. Some clones in this sample may be carry-over from other donors' samples.

In this sample, this clonotype turned up many times. The chain joins TRBV7-9 to TRBJ2-1, with D possibly TRBD2 on 6 matching bases. CDR1 and CDR2 (germline): SEHNR, FQNEAQ (reference sequence). V dropped 2 bases and J dropped 5 bases, with 13 bases sitting between them. The CDR3 length is 15 residues. The CDR3 spells CASSLFGGAHNEQFF. DNA for the CDR3: TGTGCCAGCAGCTTATTTGGCGGGGCCCACAATGAGCAGTTCTTC.

In its sample, this clonotype was seen many times. The chain has TRBV7-9 and TRBJ1-1; D gene ambiguous. This CDR3 is built from 15 residues. V lost 2 bases to trimming and J lost 6 bases, with 16 bases between them. Germline V gives CDR1 SEHNR, CDR2 FQNEAQ (reference sequence). CDR3 residues: CASSLLNNEWAEAFF. CDR3 sequence (DNA): TGTGCCAGCAGCTTACTGAACAACGAATGGGCTGAAGCTTTCTTT.

CDR3 bases: TGCAGCGCGGGACAGGGGGCGACTGAGCAGTTCTTC. This gives the protein CSAGQGATEQFF. This chain uses TRBV29-1 with TRBJ2-1; TRBD1 agrees at 12 bases. Losses at the gene ends were 7 bases for V and 9 bases for J; bases not matched to a gene: 4. This CDR3 is built from 12 residues. Looked up from germline, CDR1 is SQVTM and CDR2 is ANQGSEA.

V gene TRBV27 combines with J gene TRBJ1-2; perhaps TRBD1 as D (6 bases). In germline, CDR1 is MNHEY, CDR2 SMNVEV (reference sequence). This CDR3 spans 14 amino acids. Trimming left V 6 bases short and J 4 bases short, with 15 bases between. In DNA, the CDR3 is TGTGCCAGCAGCCTAAGCTACAGGGCCTATGGCTACACCTTC. Translation: CASSLSYRAYGYTF.

This clonotype was detected a few times. CDR3 bases: TGTGCCAGCAGCTTAGTAGCGGGAGTCAAAAACATTCAGTACTTC. It encodes CASSLVAGVKNIQYF. The chain recombines TRBV11-2 with TRBJ2-4; 9 bases are shared with TRBD2. Unmatched junction bases numbered 1, after V lost 1 base and J lost 3 bases. The germline CDR1 and CDR2 sequences are SGHAT and FQNNGV. CDR3 length: 15 residues. Using reference TRBV11-2 and TRBJ2-4 for the parts outside the CDR3, the full variable domain is EAGVAQSPRYKIIEKRQSVAFWCNPISGHATLYWYQQILGQGPKLLIQFQNNGVVDDSQLPKDRFSAERLKGVDSTLKIQPAKLEDSAVYLCASSLVAGVKNIQYFGAGTRLSVL.

This clonotype was found many times. This chain connects TRBV24-1 to TRBJ1-1; D ambiguous. CDR3 size: 15 residues. Deletions cut 3 bases from V and 3 bases from J, with 13 bases between. Germline values: CDR1 KGHDR, CDR2 SFDVKD. Here the CDR3 reads CATSDTRTGYTEAFF. For the CDR3, the DNA is TGTGCCACCAGTGATACACGGACCGGATACACTGAAGCTTTCTTT.

This clonotype was counted at least ten times. Written as DNA, the CDR3 is TGTGCCAGCAGCTTAGACAGGGTCACTGAAGCTTTCTTT. Its translation: CASSLDRVTEAFF. The rearrangement links TRBV7-2 to TRBJ1-1; weak D call: TRBD1 (6 bases). This CDR3 spans 13 amino acids. V was cut by 1 base and J by 4 bases, with 7 bases left in between. CDR1 is SGHTA, CDR2 FQGNSA, per germline.

The table lists this clonotype with many counts. This chain links TRBV12-3 or TRBV12-4 with TRBJ1-5; perhaps TRBD1 as D (6 bases). The CDR3 covers 14 residues. Between the trimmed V and J ends, which lost 4 bases and 7 bases, there was a span of 14 bases. The CDR3 region is CASSSTGIAQPQHF. The CDR3, as DNA: TGTGCCAGCAGTTCCACAGGGATCGCCCAGCCCCAGCATTTT.

This clonotype was counted a few times. This sequence joins TRBV2 and TRBJ1-1, with D perhaps matching TRBD1 (5 bases). The CDR3 loop spans 14 amino acids. V was pared by 6 bases and J by 0 bases, with 11 bases between. Germline CDR1 and CDR2: SNHLY and FYNNEI. The chain's CDR3 is CASSEGRLNTEAFF. In DNA form, the CDR3 reads TGTGCCAGCAGCGAGGGACGGTTGAACACTGAAGCTTTCTTT.

V gene TRBV5-1 combines with J gene TRBJ2-1; 10 nucleotides line up with TRBD2. V shed 2 bases, J shed 0 bases, and the junction held 5 bases outside the gene matches. The V gene's germline CDR1 is SGHRS and CDR2 YFSETQ. CDR3 length: 17 amino acids. CDR3 in DNA: TGCGCCAGCAGCTTCGGGGCTAGCGGGAGCTCCTACAATGAGCAGTTCTTC. Translated: CASSFGASGSSYNEQFF. Full variable domain (missing parts from reference TRBV5-1 and TRBJ2-1): KAGVTQTPRYLIKTRGQQVTLSCSPISGHRSVSWYQQTPGQGLQFLFEYFSETQRNKGNFPGRFSGRQFSNSRSEMNVSTLELGDSALYLCASSFGASGSSYNEQFFGPGTRLTVL.

Ten or more counts support this clonotype. This chain links TRBV2 with TRBJ1-5, with D hard to call. Trimming pared 7 bases from V and 5 bases from J, leaving 12 bases between. CDR1 SNHLY and CDR2 FYNNEI come from the germline V gene. The CDR3 runs to 13 residues. The CDR3 DNA reads TGTGCCAGCACCGGAGGGCTTGATCAGCCCCAGCATTTT. Its translation is CASTGGLDQPQHF.

In this sample, this clonotype turned up many times. The rearrangement joins TRBV12-3 or TRBV12-4 to TRBJ2-1; D tentatively reads TRBD1 or TRBD2 (5 bases each). CDR3 length: 15 residues. Deletions cut 5 bases from V and 3 bases from J, with 14 bases between. CDR3 in amino acids: CASSPGLQGYNEQFF. As DNA, the CDR3 is TGTGCCAGCAGTCCCGGACTCCAGGGCTACAATGAGCAGTTCTTC.

The V call is TRBV29-1, the J call TRBJ2-5, with D perhaps matching TRBD1 (5 bases). V was pared by 6 bases and J by 5 bases, with 10 bases between. Per the germline V gene, CDR1 is SQVTM and CDR2 is ANQGSEA. The CDR3 totals 11 residues. Here the CDR3 DNA reads TGCAGCGTGGAGAAGGGGGAGACCCAGTACTTC. Residues: CSVEKGETQYF. The entire variable domain, with the rest obtained from reference TRBV29-1 and TRBJ2-5, is as follows: SAVISQKPSRDICQRGTSLTIQCQVDSQVTMMFWYRQQPGQSLTLIATANQGSEATYESGFVIDKFPISRPNLTFSTLTVSNMSPEDSSIYLCSVEKGETQYFGPGTRLLVL.

V usage is TRBV10-1 and J usage is TRBJ1-3, with D possibly being TRBD1 (6 bases). Germline-derived CDR1 and CDR2 are WNHNN and SYGVQD (reference sequence). Trimming took 4 bases from V and 4 from J, leaving 20 bases between them. The CDR3 runs 17 residues. The CDR3 bases are TGCGCCAGCAGTGGTGGTCGTGACAGGTCTCAAGGAAACACCATATATTTT. It is translated as CASSGGRDRSQGNTIYF.

This clonotype occurred a few times. This chain uses TRBV7-6 with TRBJ2-1; the D is unclear. V lost 1 base to trimming and J lost 2 bases, with 6 bases between them. Germline lookup yields CDR1 SGHVS and CDR2 FNYEAQ. This CDR3 spans 14 amino acids. In nucleotides, the CDR3 is TGTGCCAGCAGCTTAGATGTGGCCTACAATGAGCAGTTCTTC. This codes for CASSLDVAYNEQFF.

The chain combines TRBV29-1 with TRBJ2-3, with D perhaps matching TRBD1 (6 bases). CDR3 size: 13 residues. With 6 bases removed from V and 0 bases from J, the gap between germline ends came to 10 bases. Per the germline V gene, CDR1 is SQVTM and CDR2 is ANQGSEA. The CDR3 reads CSVRDTSTDTQYF. Here the CDR3 DNA reads TGCAGCGTCCGGGACACGAGCACAGATACGCAGTATTTT.

The chain joins TRBV11-2 to TRBJ2-1, with 11 nucleotides matching TRBD2. The trim removed 4 bases at V and 4 bases at J, leaving 3 bases unmatched. Germline-derived CDR1 and CDR2 are SGHAT and FQNNGV. The CDR3 extends over 15 amino acids. CDR3 nucleotide sequence: TGTGCCAGCAGCTCGACTAGCGGGGCTTACAATGAGCAGTTCTTC. This translates into CASSSTSGAYNEQFF.

This clonotype was counted ten times or more. The chain uses TRBV6-4 and TRBJ2-1, with D perhaps matching TRBD2 (5 bases). Germline lookup yields CDR1 MRHNA and CDR2 SNTAGT. With 7 bases removed from V and 1 base from J, the gap between germline ends came to 14 bases. This CDR3 comprises 15 residues. This CDR3 is CASKREAVSYNEQFF. CDR3 bases: TGTGCCAGCAAAAGGGAAGCGGTATCCTACAATGAGCAGTTCTTC.

This clonotype was recorded at least ten times. This chain connects TRBV20-1 to TRBJ2-1; TRBD2 agrees at 8 bases. The CDR3 sequence is 15 residues long. Germline CDR1 reads DFQATT; CDR2 reads SNEGSKA (reference sequence). V lost 3 bases and J lost 10; bases outside the gene matches: 14. The CDR3 reads CSASPGTRGGAEQFF. The DNA for the CDR3 is TGCAGTGCTAGCCCCGGGACTAGGGGTGGTGCGGAGCAGTTCTTC.

The sample holds a few counts of this clonotype. The chain has TRBV4-1 and TRBJ1-1; D is undetermined. Germline assignment: CDR1 MGHRA and CDR2 YSYEKL. Trimming stripped 3 bases from V and 1 base from J, with 9 bases between. The CDR3 is 14 residues long. The CDR3 DNA sequence: TGCGCCAGCAGCCATCTAAGACCGAACACTGAAGCTTTCTTT. Translating gives CASSHLRPNTEAFF.

The CDR3 loop reads CASSPSAGRFDEKLFF. The DNA for the CDR3 is TGTGCCAGCAGCCCTTCTGCAGGGAGGTTCGATGAAAAACTGTTTTTT. The chain uses TRBV5-8 and TRBJ1-4; maybe TRBD1 (5 bases). Trimming stripped 4 bases from V and 6 bases from J, with 19 bases between. This CDR3 has 16 amino acids. Per germline, CDR1 SGHTS and CDR2 YDEGEE.

This chain connects TRBV6-4 to TRBJ1-4; maybe TRBD1 (6 bases). CDR3 length equals 15 residues. Trimming removed 2 bases at V and 8 bases at J, with 15 bases between. CDR1 and CDR2 (germline): MRHNA, SNTAGT. CDR3: CASSDRGEIGEKLFF. The CDR3, as DNA: TGTGCCAGCAGTGACAGGGGGGAGATCGGCGAAAAACTGTTTTTT.

This clonotype came up many times. V is TRBV12-3 or TRBV12-4 and J is TRBJ1-1; a possible D gene is TRBD1 (5 bases). This CDR3 contains 14 residues. V was trimmed by 5 bases and J by 4 bases, leaving 14 bases between them. The CDR3 protein is CASSGTLGATEAFF. The CDR3 DNA sequence: TGTGCCAGCAGTGGAACTTTAGGGGCCACTGAAGCTTTCTTT.

This clonotype occurred a few times. V gene TRBV29-1 combines with J gene TRBJ2-3, with D possibly being TRBD1 (6 bases). The V gene's germline CDR1 is SQVTM and CDR2 ANQGSEA. The V end lost 4 bases, the J end lost 1 base, and 12 bases lay between the germline ends. The CDR3 is 14 residues long. The CDR3 DNA reads TGCAGCGTTGGACAGGCCGTGGGCACAGATACGCAGTATTTT. Translated: CSVGQAVGTDTQYF.

This clonotype was observed a few times. This sequence joins TRBV5-1 and TRBJ1-1; D is perhaps TRBD1 (6 bases). CDR3 size: 15 residues. Germline CDR1 is SGHRS and CDR2 is YFSETQ. V shed 1 base and J shed 5 bases, with 15 bases lying between them. The CDR3 is CASSLLRGQGTEAFF. The CDR3, as DNA: TGCGCCAGCAGCTTGCTACGGGGCCAGGGGACTGAAGCTTTCTTT.

The CDR3 region is CASSLGGTTPNSPLHF. The DNA of the CDR3 is TGTGCCAGCAGCTTAGGGGGTACCACTCCTAATTCACCCCTCCACTTT. The rearrangement joins TRBV7-2 to TRBJ1-6; no definite D call. V was cut by 1 base and J by 6 bases, with 13 bases left in between. Germline CDR1 is SGHTA and CDR2 is FQGNSA. This CDR3 is built from 16 residues.

In this sample, this clonotype turned up a few times. The rearrangement uses TRBV18 and TRBJ1-5, with TRBD1 as a possible D gene (6 bases). Germline V gene sequence: CDR1 KGHSH, CDR2 LQKENI. The V and J ends lost 3 bases and 7 bases respectively, with 13 bases between them. The CDR3 sequence is 14 residues long. The CDR3 is CASSPSGDLQPQHF. The CDR3 DNA sequence: TGTGCCAGCTCACCTTCAGGGGATTTACAGCCCCAGCATTTT.

This clonotype was seen a handful of times. The chain carries TRBV2 and TRBJ1-4; D is undetermined. Germline-derived CDR1 and CDR2 are SNHLY and FYNNEI. CDR3 size: 15 residues. Trimming removed 6 bases from V and 0 bases from J, with 11 bases in between. The CDR3 loop reads CASRDGAATNEKLFF. The DNA of the CDR3 is TGTGCCAGCAGGGACGGAGCTGCAACTAATGAAAAACTGTTTTTT.

This clonotype has a count of ten or more. The chain combines TRBV10-1 with TRBJ2-5, with unresolved D. Germline CDR1 is WNHNN and CDR2 is SYGVQD (reference sequence). V was pared by 3 bases and J by 5 bases, with 4 bases between. The length of the CDR3 is 11 residues. The CDR3 here is CASSDGETQYF. CDR3 bases: TGCGCCAGCAGTGATGGGGAGACCCAGTACTTC.

This clonotype was observed a few times. CDR3 DNA sequence: TGTGCCAGCAGCTTAATGGCTAACTCTGGAAACACCATATATTTT. Its translation is CASSLMANSGNTIYF. This rearrangement joins TRBV7-2 to TRBJ1-3, with D uncertain. Per the germline V gene, CDR1 is SGHTA and CDR2 is FQGNSA. The CDR3 runs 15 residues. Trimming cost V 2 bases and J 0 bases, with 8 bases left between them.

This clonotype was recorded a few times. The J gene is TRBJ1-3, the V gene TRBV3-1, with D possibly TRBD1 on 6 matching bases. The CDR3 is made up of 17 amino acids. CDR1 is LGHDT and CDR2 is YNNKEL in the germline V gene (reference sequence). V lost 6 bases and J 3 bases, leaving 21 bases between the germline ends. CDR3 amino acids: CASSQRPGGLGGNTIYF. The CDR3 DNA sequence: TGTGCCAGCAGTCAGAGGCCTGGGGGGCTAGGTGGAAACACCATATATTTT.